The 8 T cell receptor beta chains below were found in one sample sequenced in a study of shared T cell receptors in the human thymus. Only in-frame clones appear in the TCRdb table, and some are missing; sequencing was by immunoSEQ multiplex PCR. Here the sample spans hundreds of thousands of clones, roughly 90% being singletons. Another study also made use of these data, one on human thymus T cells.

Material for sequencing was thymocytes. These receptors all come from a boy in the first two years of life with a congenital heart defect.

V usage is TRBV6-6 and J usage is TRBJ1-1; D is unresolved. V was pared by 1 base and J by 5 bases, with 17 bases between. Germline V lookup: CDR1 MNHNY, CDR2 SVGAGI (reference sequence). CDR3 length: 16 residues. The CDR3 DNA is TGTGCCAGCAGTTACTGGTCCTGCGTCACGGGGACTGAAGCTTTCTTT. It specifies CASSYWSCVTGTEAFF.

This clone was seen only once. The V gene is TRBV27, the J gene TRBJ2-1, with D hard to call. The V gene lost 5 bases and the J gene lost 0 bases, with 11 bases spanning the gap. This CDR3 has 15 residues. The germline V gene has CDR1 MNHEY and CDR2 SMNVEV (reference sequence). In nucleotides, the CDR3 is TGTGCCAGCAGTCCCCGGAGTTTCTCCTACAATGAGCAGTTCTTC. Encoded protein: CASSPRSFSYNEQFF.

This clone is a singleton in its sample. The genes are TRBV5-8 and TRBJ2-5, with TRBD1 identical over 7 bases. V gave up 2 bases and J gave up 2 bases; unmatched junction bases: 6. The V gene's germline CDR1 is SGHTS and CDR2 YDEGEE. CDR3 length: 15 residues. CDR3 DNA: TGTGCCAGCAGCTTCAACAGGGGACGGCAAGAGACCCAGTACTTC. Amino acids: CASSFNRGRQETQYF.

The rearrangement uses TRBV4-3 and TRBJ1-1; TRBD1 is a possible D gene (6 bases). Germline V gene sequence: CDR1 LGHNA, CDR2 YSLEER. V gave up 1 base and J gave up 0 bases, with 27 bases separating them. This CDR3 comprises 21 residues. For the CDR3, the DNA is TGCGCCAGCAGCCAAGCCGGGGACAAACCCTTAGGGCACGGGGTGAACACTGAAGCTTTCTTT. Residues: CASSQAGDKPLGHGVNTEAFF.

V gene TRBV18 combines with J gene TRBJ1-5, with D possibly being TRBD1 (6 bases). V was cut by 2 bases and J by 3 bases, with 11 bases left in between. This CDR3 has 15 residues. Germline values: CDR1 KGHSH, CDR2 LQKENI. Here the CDR3 reads CASSPTRGFNQPQHF. The CDR3 nucleotides read TGTGCCAGCTCACCAACCAGGGGCTTCAATCAGCCCCAGCATTTT.

The gene calls are TRBV9 and TRBJ1-6; no definite D call. The V gene lost 1 base and the J gene lost 8 bases, with 10 bases spanning the gap. This CDR3 comprises 14 residues. CDR1 and CDR2 (germline): SGDLS, YYNGEE. The CDR3 DNA sequence: TGTGCCAGCAGCGTACGAGGCGTAGATTCACCCCTCCACTTT. The encoded protein is CASSVRGVDSPLHF.

This chain uses TRBV2 with TRBJ1-2; the match to TRBD1 covers 9 bases. Trimming cost V 3 bases and J 8 bases; bases outside gene matches: 4. Germline CDR1 reads SNHLY; CDR2 reads FYNNEI. The CDR3 extends over 13 amino acids. In DNA form, the CDR3 reads TGTGCCAGCAGTGATCGGACAGGGGAGGGCTACACCTTC. It yields the protein CASSDRTGEGYTF.

The V and J genes are TRBV12-5 and TRBJ1-5, with 7 bases fitting TRBD1. The CDR3 spans 15 residues. Germline V gene lookup returns CDR1 LGHNT and CDR2 FRNRAP. Trimming took 5 bases from V and 2 from J; bases not matched to a gene: 6. CDR3 nucleotides: TGTGCTAGTGGTGTCGACAGGGCGCGCAATCAGCCCCAGCATTTT. It translates to CASGVDRARNQPQHF.